These T cell receptor beta chains were read from a single sample in a study of blood T cell repertoires in COVID-19. Data came from immunoSEQ multiplex PCR; TCRdb stores just in-frame clones and leaves some out. The sample comprises approximately 270,000 clones, nearly 90% of which are singletons, and roughly 3% rests with the top ten. Input material: peripheral blood. The origin of the receptors is a man between 18 and 35 years old with active or convalescent COVID-19. Both conserved end residues are part of each CDR3. Each record gives: clone size, V gene, J gene, D gene, CDR3 DNA, CDR3 protein. The D gene is left open where the match is weak. Only some rows state a clone size, as once, few, many or a class for expanded clones.

>NA|TRBV28|TRBJ2-6|NA
TGTGCCAGCAGTTTAGGGGGCCCGGCTTCCGGGGCCAACGTCCTGACTTTC
CASSLGGPASGANVLTF
>NA|TRBV5-4|TRBJ1-4|NA
TGTGCCAGCAGCAGGGGGGGACTTAATGAAAAACTGTTTTTT
CASSRGGLNEKLFF
>NA|TRBV24-1|TRBJ2-1|NA
TGTGCCACCTCCCTCGGGGATTACAATGAGCAGTTCTTC
CATSLGDYNEQFF
>NA|TRBV5-1|TRBJ2-5|NA
TGCGCCAGCAGCTTATCAGGGAACCAAGAGACCCAGTACTTC
CASSLSGNQETQYF
>NA|TRBV3-1/TRBV3-2|TRBJ2-1|NA
TGTGCCAGCAGCCAAGATCTTGAGGTCCAACGCTCCTACAATGAGCAGTTCTTC
CASSQDLEVQRSYNEQFF
>NA|TRBV6-6|TRBJ2-2|NA
TGTGCCAGCAGTCCAGGGGTGCAGGGGGGGAACACCGGGGAGCTGTTTTTT
CASSPGVQGGNTGELFF
>NA|TRBV19|TRBJ1-1|NA
TGTGCCAGTAGTATCGAGCGGGCCGTGGGAGCTTTCTTT
CASSIERAVGAFF
>NA|TRBV5-1|TRBJ2-1|NA
TGCGCCAGCAGCTTGGTAGGGGCGGCAAATGAGCAGTTCTTC
CASSLVGAANEQFF
>few|TRBV7-2|TRBJ2-7|NA
TGTGCCAGCAGCTTACGAGGCCCCGCTACCTACGAGCAGTACTTC
CASSLRGPATYEQYF
>NA|TRBV7-2|TRBJ1-1|TRBD1
TGTGCCAGCAGCCAGAAGACAGGGAAGGCTGAAGCTTTCTTT
CASSQKTGKAEAFF
>once|TRBV7-2|TRBJ1-2|NA
TGTGCCAGCAGCTTAGTAGGAGGGGCGCCCCTCTCTTTCGACTATGGCTACACCTTC
CASSLVGGAPLSFDYGYTF
>NA|TRBV20-1|TRBJ2-7|TRBD2
TGCAGTGCGAGTAGCGGGAGATCTTCCTACGAGCAGTACTTC
CSASSGRSSYEQYF
>NA|TRBV19|TRBJ1-5|TRBD1
TGTGCCAGTCTCGATCAGGGGGCGGATCAGCCCCAGCATTTT
CASLDQGADQPQHF
>NA|TRBV9|TRBJ1-3|NA
TGTGCCAGCAGCGTAGACGGGGGACTCTCCTCTGGAAACACCATATATTTT
CASSVDGGLSSGNTIYF
>NA|TRBV6-4|TRBJ1-6|TRBD1
TGTGCCAGCAGTGGGACAGGGGATAATTCACCCCTCCACTTT
CASSGTGDNSPLHF
>NA|TRBV5-6|TRBJ1-2|NA
TGTGCCAGCAGCCCCAGGGGAGCTAACTATGGCTACACCTTC
CASSPRGANYGYTF
>NA|TRBV5-1|TRBJ1-1|NA
TGCGCCAGCAGCTTGGGCTGGACAGTGAACACTGAAGCTTTCTTT
CASSLGWTVNTEAFF
>NA|TRBV13|TRBJ2-1|TRBD2
TGTGCCAGCAGCACCCGGGGGGCGGGAGGGCGCCCCTACAATGAGCAGTTCTTC
CASSTRGAGGRPYNEQFF
>NA|TRBV3-1/TRBV3-2|TRBJ2-1|NA
TGTGCCAGCAGCCATCCGCGGGAAAACTCCTACAATGAGCAGTTCTTC
CASSHPRENSYNEQFF
>NA|TRBV28|TRBJ1-1|TRBD1
TGTGCCAGCAGGACCGGGACAGAGACGTATGAAGCTTTCTTT
CASRTGTETYEAFF
>NA|TRBV27|TRBJ2-3|TRBD2
TGTGCCAGCAGTTTATCCCCGGGCGGGAGGCAATCTGATACGCAGTATTTT
CASSLSPGGRQSDTQYF
>NA|TRBV19|TRBJ1-5|NA
TGTGCCAGTAGTATTGGTCAGGGCAATCAGCCCCAGCATTTT
CASSIGQGNQPQHF
>NA|TRBV19|TRBJ1-1|NA
TGTGCCAGTAGCCGACCAAGACACCTGAACACTGAAGCTTTCTTT
CASSRPRHLNTEAFF
>NA|TRBV19|TRBJ1-4|TRBD1
TGTGCCAGTAGTATCGGAGGACAGGGGGCGCTTCTATTTGGAAAACTGTTTTTT
CASSIGGQGALLFGKLFF
>NA|TRBV24-1|TRBJ2-1|TRBD1
TGTGCCACCTCCCAGGGGGCGCGCAATGAGCAGTTCTTC
CATSQGARNEQFF
>NA|TRBV28|TRBJ2-1|NA
TGTGCCAGCAACTGGGGGGGGCCCCATGAGCAGTTCTTC
CASNWGGPHEQFF
>few|TRBV19|TRBJ2-2|TRBD2
TGTGCCACGCGGCCTAGCGGGGTCGGCGGGGAGCTGTTTTTT
CATRPSGVGGELFF
>NA|TRBV5-1|TRBJ2-7|NA
TGCGCCAGCAGCCCCGGACATGTTCCCAGGGACGAGCAGTACTTC
CASSPGHVPRDEQYF
>few|TRBV21-1|TRBJ1-5|NA
TGTGCCAGCAGCACTCCGGACAGGGGGAGGTTTAGAAATCAGCCCCAGCATTTT
CASSTPDRGRFRNQPQHF
>NA|TRBV29-1|TRBJ2-7|NA
TGCAGCGTTGAAAAGGGGGATGGGCGTCTCGAGCAGTACTTC
CSVEKGDGRLEQYF
>NA|TRBV4-3|TRBJ2-7|NA
TGCGCCAGCAGCCAAGAATTGACACAACCGTCCTACGAGCAGTACTTC
CASSQELTQPSYEQYF
>few|TRBV4-2|TRBJ2-7|TRBD2
TGTGCCAGCAGCCCCAGGCGGGAGGGCCCCTACGAGCAGTACTTC
CASSPRREGPYEQYF
>NA|TRBV19|TRBJ2-2|NA
TGTGCCAGTAACCCGGGGGCGAACACCGGGGAGCTGTTTTTT
CASNPGANTGELFF
>few|TRBV28|TRBJ1-2|TRBD1
TGTGCCAGCAGTCTGCGTGGACAGGGTATTTATGGCTACACCTTC
CASSLRGQGIYGYTF
>NA|TRBV7-8|TRBJ1-5|NA
TGTGCCAGCAGCTTACTATTCGGCGGTGTTTGGCAGCCCCAGCATTTT
CASSLLFGGVWQPQHF
>NA|TRBV28|TRBJ2-7|NA
TGTGCCAGCGCGGGCCTCTCCTACGAGCAGTACTTC
CASAGLSYEQYF
>NA|TRBV11-2|TRBJ2-1|TRBD2
TGTGCCAGCAGCTCAGGCGGGGGCTCCTACAATGAGCAGTTCTTC
CASSSGGGSYNEQFF
>few|TRBV19|TRBJ1-1|TRBD1
TGTGCCAGTAGTAGGTACCGGGACAGGGGCCGACTTACACACACTGAAGCTTTCTTT
CASSRYRDRGRLTHTEAFF
>NA|TRBV2|TRBJ2-7|NA
TGTGCCAGCAAGAGGGAATTTAAGCAGTACTTC
CASKREFKQYF
>NA|TRBV6-5|TRBJ2-2|NA
TGTGCCAGCAGGGGTGGAGGGCTGGCGCTGTTTTTT
CASRGGGLALFF
>once|TRBV30|TRBJ2-5|TRBD2
TGTGCCTGGAGGACTAGCGGGCTTGTGACCCAGTACTTC
CAWRTSGLVTQYF
>NA|TRBV4-2|TRBJ2-7|NA
TGTGCCAGCAGCCAAGATTTGGCGGGAAGCTCCTACGAGCAGTACTTC
CASSQDLAGSSYEQYF
>NA|TRBV7-2|TRBJ2-2|TRBD2
TGTGCCAGCAGTCCATCCTGGGGGGGTGCCGGGGAGCTGTTTTTT
CASSPSWGGAGELFF
>NA|TRBV4-3|TRBJ1-5|NA
TGCGCCAGCAGCCAAACCTCAGTGGGGGGTCAGCCCCAGCATTTT
CASSQTSVGGQPQHF
>NA|TRBV7-8|TRBJ2-3|TRBD2
TGTGCCAGCAGCCCGCCGACTAGCGGGAGCACAGATACGCAGTATTTT
CASSPPTSGSTDTQYF
>NA|TRBV28|TRBJ1-1|NA
TGTGCCAGCACAGATAACAGGGCCGGGAACACTGAAGCTTTCTTT
CASTDNRAGNTEAFF
>NA|TRBV11-2|TRBJ1-2|NA
TGTGCCAGCAGCTTAGGTGGGGGAGGCGGCTACACCTTC
CASSLGGGGGYTF
>NA|TRBV5-4|TRBJ1-2|NA
TGTGCCAGCATGCAAATGGCAGGGGCCGCGAACTATGGCTACACCTTC
CASMQMAGAANYGYTF
>NA|TRBV9|TRBJ1-3|TRBD1
TGTGCCAGCAGCCCAGGGGACAGTGGGGACACCATATATTTT
CASSPGDSGDTIYF
>NA|TRBV29-1|TRBJ2-3|TRBD2
TGCAGCGTTGAACGAGCGGGAGGACCTGCTAGCACAGATACGCAGTATTTT
CSVERAGGPASTDTQYF
>NA|TRBV5-6|TRBJ2-3|NA
TGTGCCAGCAGCTACGGGGAGGGCACAGATACGCAGTATTTT
CASSYGEGTDTQYF
>NA|TRBV10-3|TRBJ1-5|NA
TGTGCCATCAGTGAATTAGGGGGACGTAGTCAGCCCCAGCATTTT
CAISELGGRSQPQHF
>NA|TRBV6-5|TRBJ1-2|NA
TGTGCCAGCTCCGAACGCATTCGCGACAATGGCTACACCTTC
CASSERIRDNGYTF